The 12 T cell receptor beta chains reported below all come from one sample, sequenced in a study of T cell responses to AZD1222 COVID-19 vaccine. Assay used: immunoSEQ multiplex PCR; TCRdb lists only in-frame clones, some missing. The profile shows more than 60,000 clones, 85% of them singletons. The sequencing used peripheral blood, collected on day 0 of AZD1222 vaccination. These receptors originate from an adult in good health.

This clone has a single count. V gene TRBV20-1 combines with J gene TRBJ1-5; D is uncertain. Germline V gene sequence: CDR1 DFQATT, CDR2 SNEGSKA (reference sequence). The CDR3 is made up of 13 amino acids. Trimming stripped 3 bases from V and 7 bases from J, with 13 bases between. CDR3 protein: CSASPQAGQPQHF. Written as DNA, the CDR3 is TGCAGTGCTAGTCCGCAGGCTGGGCAGCCCCAGCATTTT.

V gene TRBV3-1 (or the pseudogene TRBV3-2) combines with J gene TRBJ2-2, with TRBD2 identical over 10 bases. Germline CDR1 is LGHDT and CDR2 is YNNKEL (reference sequence). The V gene end was trimmed by 7 bases and the J gene end by 5 bases; junction bases not matched to a gene: 7. This CDR3 has 15 residues. This CDR3 is CASNRQAGGTGELFF. In DNA, the CDR3 is TGTGCCAGCAACCGACAAGCGGGGGGGACCGGGGAGCTGTTTTTT.

This clone was observed once. The genes are TRBV2 and TRBJ2-7; the D is unclear. Per germline, CDR1 SNHLY and CDR2 FYNNEI. Deletions cut 0 bases from V and 9 bases from J, with 12 bases between. The CDR3 spans 13 residues. The DNA for the CDR3 is TGTGCCAGCAGTGAAGCTCCCTTGGGCGGGCAGTACTTC. Translating it yields CASSEAPLGGQYF.

The DNA of the CDR3 is TGTGCCACCAGTGATTTGAGGCTGATCTCTGGAAACACCATATATTTT. This gives the protein CATSDLRLISGNTIYF. V usage is TRBV24-1 and J usage is TRBJ1-3; D is uncertain. CDR1 is KGHDR, CDR2 SFDVKD, per germline. The CDR3 extends over 16 amino acids. With 0 bases removed from V and 0 bases from J, the gap between germline ends came to 8 bases.

The rearrangement uses TRBV6-6 and TRBJ1-4, with 7 positions matching TRBD1. CDR1 is MNHNY and CDR2 is SVGAGI in the germline V gene (reference sequence). This CDR3 contains 16 residues. V dropped 6 bases and J dropped 4; count of bases not matched to a gene: 11. CDR3 in amino acids: CASSYRATGLNEKLFF. DNA of the CDR3: TGTGCCAGCAGCTATAGAGCGACAGGGCTTAATGAAAAACTGTTTTTT.

This clone was recorded once. CDR3 bases: TGTGCCAGTAAGACTAGCGCAGCCCAAGAGACCCAGTACTTC. Residues: CASKTSAAQETQYF. The V and J genes are TRBV19 and TRBJ2-5, with 8 nucleotides matching TRBD2. After removal of 7 bases from V and 1 base from J, the junction contained 5 bases not matched to a gene. The germline CDR1 and CDR2 sequences are LNHDA and SQIVND (reference sequence). This CDR3 has 14 amino acids.

The CDR3 here is CASKLSGLTNQPQHF. The CDR3 bases are TGTGCCAGCAAGCTCTCCGGACTAACCAATCAGCCCCAGCATTTT. The chain joins TRBV27 to TRBJ1-5; D is unclear. V was cut by 7 bases and J by 3 bases, with 16 bases left in between. The CDR3 totals 15 residues. Germline CDR1 MNHEY, CDR2 SMNVEV (reference sequence).

V gene TRBV3-1 (or the pseudogene TRBV3-2) combines with J gene TRBJ1-6; D is possibly TRBD1 (5 bases). Germline-derived CDR1 and CDR2 are LGHDT and YNNKEL (reference sequence). Between the trimmed V and J ends, which lost 2 bases and 10 bases, there was a span of 9 bases. The CDR3 is 13 residues long. This CDR3 reads CASSQQGRSPLHF. Written as DNA, the CDR3 is TGTGCCAGCAGCCAACAGGGTAGGTCACCCCTCCACTTT.

The chain recombines TRBV6-5 with TRBJ1-5, with TRBD1 identical over 11 bases. V lost 5 bases and J lost 4; bases outside the gene matches: 4. The CDR3 contains 15 residues. Germline CDR1 is MNHEY and CDR2 is SVGAGI. Here the CDR3 reads CASSMDRGPNQPQHF. The CDR3 region has the DNA TGTGCCAGCAGTATGGACAGGGGGCCGAATCAGCCCCAGCATTTT.

The chain couples TRBV5-1 to TRBJ1-2; TRBD1 might be the D (5 bases). The CDR3 has 15 residues. Germline V lookup: CDR1 SGHRS, CDR2 YFSETQ. The ends were cut back, 0 bases at V and 11 bases at J, with 20 bases in the middle. This CDR3 is CASSLVQGSSGRYTF. The CDR3 DNA follows: TGCGCCAGCAGCTTGGTTCAGGGCAGCTCAGGCCGTTACACCTTC.

V gene TRBV5-1 combines with J gene TRBJ2-6; D uncertain. CDR1 is SGHRS, CDR2 YFSETQ, per germline. The germline V and J ends were trimmed by 4 bases and 0 bases, with 11 bases remaining between them. The CDR3 contains 16 residues. The CDR3 loop reads CASSRVDGSGANVLTF. For the CDR3, the DNA is TGCGCCAGCAGCAGGGTAGACGGCTCTGGGGCCAACGTCCTGACTTTC.

This chain joins TRBV3-1 (or the pseudogene TRBV3-2) and TRBJ1-2; perhaps TRBD1 as D (6 bases). V was clipped by 0 bases and J by 4 bases, with 18 bases between them. The CDR3 consists of 17 residues. Germline assignment: CDR1 LGHDT and CDR2 YNNKEL (reference sequence). In DNA form, the CDR3 reads TGTGCCAGCAGCCAAGAAGAGGGGGTCTCGGGCTTCTATGGCTACACCTTC. Its protein product is CASSQEEGVSGFYGYTF.